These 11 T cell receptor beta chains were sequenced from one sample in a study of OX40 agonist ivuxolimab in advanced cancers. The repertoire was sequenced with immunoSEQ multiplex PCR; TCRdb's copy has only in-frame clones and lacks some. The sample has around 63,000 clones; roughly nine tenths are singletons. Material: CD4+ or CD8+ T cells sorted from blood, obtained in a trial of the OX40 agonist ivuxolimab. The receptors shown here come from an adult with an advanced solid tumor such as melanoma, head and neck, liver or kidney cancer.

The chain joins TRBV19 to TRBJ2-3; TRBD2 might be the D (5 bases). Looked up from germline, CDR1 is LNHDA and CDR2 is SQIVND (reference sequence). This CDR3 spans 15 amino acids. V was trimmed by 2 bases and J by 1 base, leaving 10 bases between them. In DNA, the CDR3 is TGTGCCAGTAGTATAATAGAAGCGGGCACAGATACGCAGTATTTT. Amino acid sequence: CASSIIEAGTDTQYF.

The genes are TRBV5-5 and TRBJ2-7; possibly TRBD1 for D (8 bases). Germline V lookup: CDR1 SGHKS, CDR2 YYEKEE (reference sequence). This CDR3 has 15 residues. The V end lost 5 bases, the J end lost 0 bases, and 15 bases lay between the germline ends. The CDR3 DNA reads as TGTGCCAGCAGGTACAGGGGGGACTACTCCTACGAGCAGTACTTC. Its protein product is CASRYRGDYSYEQYF.

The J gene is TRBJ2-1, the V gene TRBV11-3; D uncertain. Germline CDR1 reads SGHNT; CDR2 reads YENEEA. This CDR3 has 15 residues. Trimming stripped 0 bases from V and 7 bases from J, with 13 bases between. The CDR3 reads CASSLDGNRANEQFF. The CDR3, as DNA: TGTGCCAGCAGCTTAGATGGTAATCGGGCGAATGAGCAGTTCTTC.

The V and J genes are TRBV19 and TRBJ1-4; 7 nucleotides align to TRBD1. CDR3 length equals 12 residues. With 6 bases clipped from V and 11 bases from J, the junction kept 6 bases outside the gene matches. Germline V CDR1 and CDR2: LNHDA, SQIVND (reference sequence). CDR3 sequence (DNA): TGTGCCAGTAGGGGTGAGACAGGGAAACTGTTTTTT. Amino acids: CASRGETGKLFF.

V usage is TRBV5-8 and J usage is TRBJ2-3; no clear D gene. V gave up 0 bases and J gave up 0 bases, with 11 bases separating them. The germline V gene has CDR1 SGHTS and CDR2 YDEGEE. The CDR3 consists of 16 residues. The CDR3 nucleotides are TGTGCCAGCAGCTTGGGCTTGTTCTCTAGCACAGATACGCAGTATTTT. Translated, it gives CASSLGLFSSTDTQYF.

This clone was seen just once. The CDR3 protein is CASSIYRGPYEQYF. The DNA for the CDR3 is TGTGCCAGTAGTATTTACAGGGGACCCTACGAGCAGTACTTC. This chain joins TRBV19 and TRBJ2-7; 7 nucleotides align to TRBD1. The length of the CDR3 is 14 residues. The V and J ends lost 3 bases and 2 bases, in that order; junction bases with no gene match: 4. CDR1 and CDR2 (germline): LNHDA, SQIVND (reference sequence).

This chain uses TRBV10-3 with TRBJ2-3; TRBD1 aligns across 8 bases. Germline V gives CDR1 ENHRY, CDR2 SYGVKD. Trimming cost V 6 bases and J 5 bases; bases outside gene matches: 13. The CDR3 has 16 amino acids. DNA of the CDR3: TGTGCCATCAGCAAAGGACAGGGCTCGGTGGGAGATACGCAGTATTTT. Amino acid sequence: CAISKGQGSVGDTQYF.

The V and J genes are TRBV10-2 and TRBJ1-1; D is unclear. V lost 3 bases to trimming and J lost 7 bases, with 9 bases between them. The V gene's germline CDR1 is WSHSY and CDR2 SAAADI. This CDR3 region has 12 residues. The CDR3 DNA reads TGCGCCAGCAGTGAACCATACAATGAAGCTTTCTTT. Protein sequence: CASSEPYNEAFF.

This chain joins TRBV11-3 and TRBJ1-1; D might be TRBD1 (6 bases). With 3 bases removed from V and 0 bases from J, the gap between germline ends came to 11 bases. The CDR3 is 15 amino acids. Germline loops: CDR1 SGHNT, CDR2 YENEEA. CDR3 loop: CASSLGRGLNTEAFF. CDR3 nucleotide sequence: TGTGCCAGCAGCTTGGGGAGGGGGTTGAACACTGAAGCTTTCTTT.

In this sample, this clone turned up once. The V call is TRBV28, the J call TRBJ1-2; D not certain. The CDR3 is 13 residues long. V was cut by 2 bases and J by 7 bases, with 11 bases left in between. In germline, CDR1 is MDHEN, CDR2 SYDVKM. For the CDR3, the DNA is TGTGCCAGCAGTTTACCGCTGGGTGGTGGCTACACCTTC. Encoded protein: CASSLPLGGGYTF.

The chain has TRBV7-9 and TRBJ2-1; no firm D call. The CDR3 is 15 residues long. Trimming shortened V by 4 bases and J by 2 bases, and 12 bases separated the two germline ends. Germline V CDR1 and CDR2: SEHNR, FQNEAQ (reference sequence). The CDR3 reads CASSSLVRTYNEQFF. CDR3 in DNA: TGTGCCAGCAGCTCGCTAGTTCGGACCTACAATGAGCAGTTCTTC.